These T cell receptor beta chains were read from a single sample in a study of cytomegalovirus exposure and HLA in healthy donors. Libraries were prepared by immunoSEQ multiplex PCR; TCRdb keeps only in-frame clonotypes and omits some of them. The sample has roughly 120,000 clones, and its top ten clones hold 0.9% to 1.2%. Specimen: PBMCs. Receptors originate from a man younger than 30 in good health and CMV-seronegative. Each CDR3 is given with its conserved first and last residue. A D gene is named only where the DNA matches it firmly.

>13|-|TRBJ2-7|TRBV6-5
CASSYKGHYEQYF
TGTGCCAGCAGTTACAAGGGACACTACGAGCAGTACTTC
>13|TRBD1|TRBJ1-4|TRBV30
CAWSVTGGGKLFF
TGTGCCTGGAGTGTAACAGGGGGAGGAAAACTGTTTTTT
>15|TRBD1|TRBJ2-2|TRBV28
CASSNWGQVTGELFF
TGTGCCAGCAGTAATTGGGGACAGGTCACCGGGGAGCTGTTTTTT
>17|-|TRBJ1-4|TRBV9
CASSVGNFPGTNEKLFF
TGTGCCAGCAGCGTAGGAAACTTCCCAGGAACTAATGAAAAACTGTTTTTT
>16|-|TRBJ2-3|TRBV5-1
CASSFQGLHLTDTQYF
TGCGCCAGCAGCTTCCAGGGACTTCATCTCACAGATACGCAGTATTTT
>16|TRBD1|TRBJ1-6|TRBV2
CASSEEGTGMGSPLHF
TGTGCCAGCAGTGAAGAGGGGACAGGGATGGGATCACCCCTCCACTTT
>16|-|TRBJ2-2|TRBV27
CASSPSLGDTLWELFF
TGTGCCAGCAGCCCCAGCTTGGGGGACACGCTCTGGGAGCTGTTTTTT
>17|-|TRBJ2-4|TRBV6-1
CASSELQAGLAKNIQYF
TGTGCCAGCAGTGAACTGCAGGCTGGATTAGCCAAAAACATTCAGTACTTC
>13|TRBD1|TRBJ1-5|TRBV30
CAWNQDRGKPQHF
TGTGCCTGGAACCAAGACAGGGGGAAGCCCCAGCATTTT
>17|TRBD1|TRBJ1-5|TRBV28
CASTIRLGQQDNQPQHF
TGTGCCAGCACTATACGACTGGGACAGCAAGATAATCAGCCCCAGCATTTT
>12|-|TRBJ2-7|TRBV19
CASSGGIYEQYF
TGTGCCAGTAGTGGAGGTATCTACGAGCAGTACTTC
>16|-|TRBJ1-5|TRBV7-2
CASSVRGTGIHQPQHF
TGTGCCAGCAGCGTTCGGGGAACAGGGATTCATCAGCCCCAGCATTTT
>15|-|TRBJ2-4|TRBV4-2
CASSGLTGPKNIQYF
TGTGCCAGCAGCGGCCTGACAGGACCCAAAAACATTCAGTACTTC
>14|-|TRBJ2-7|TRBV6-1
CASNLGQTYYEQYF
TGTGCCAGCAACCTCGGACAGACTTACTACGAGCAGTACTTC
>16|-|TRBJ1-1|TRBV5-1
CASSLEGPSRGTEAFF
TGCGCCAGCAGCTTGGAAGGGCCATCTAGGGGTACTGAAGCTTTCTTT